This record concerns one T cell receptor (beta chain) sequence. Its antigen is currently unknown. The missing CDR3 end, 3 residues past where the read stops, is filled in from the germline J gene. This sample is drawn from a study of T cells in women clearing cervical HPV infection. Overall study context: Controls gave blood once infection was undetectable; cases at lesion identification. Overall study findings and caveats: Each sample's T-cell count was unknown, possibly confounding richness.

Method: immunoSEQ multiplex PCR; TCRdb's copy keeps in-frame clones and lacks some. This sample's table has approximately 35,000 clones. The V gene's germline CDR1 is PRHDT and CDR2 FYEKMQ (reference sequence). J gave up 6 bases and V 5 bases, and 13 bases lay outside the gene matches. The CDR3 sequence is 17 residues long. The V call is TRBV13, the J call TRBJ2-2; 9 nucleotides agree with TRBD2. The clonotype originates from a woman aged 18 to 69 with a cervical HPV16 infection that either progressed to CIN3+ or cleared (not recorded which). The material sequenced was blood buffy coat. CDR3 loop: CASSPRSLRGGSGELFF. The part of the CDR3 DNA that was read is TGTGCCAGCAGCCCCCGGTCCTTGCGGGGGGGTTCCGGGGAG.